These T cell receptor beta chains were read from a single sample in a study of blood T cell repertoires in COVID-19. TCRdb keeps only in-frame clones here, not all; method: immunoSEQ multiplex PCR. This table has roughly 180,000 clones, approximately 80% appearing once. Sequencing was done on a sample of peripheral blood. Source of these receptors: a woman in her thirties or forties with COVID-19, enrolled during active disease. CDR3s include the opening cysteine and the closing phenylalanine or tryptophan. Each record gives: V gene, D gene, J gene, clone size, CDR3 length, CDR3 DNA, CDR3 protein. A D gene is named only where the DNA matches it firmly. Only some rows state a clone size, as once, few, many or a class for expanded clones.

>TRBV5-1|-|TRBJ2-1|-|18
TGCGCCAGCAGCCTTCTGCGACAGGAAAGGGCCTCCTACAATGAGCAGTTCTTC
CASSLLRQERASYNEQFF
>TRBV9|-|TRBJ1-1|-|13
TGTGCCAGCAGCGTAAGGATCGGGACTGAAGCTTTCTTT
CASSVRIGTEAFF
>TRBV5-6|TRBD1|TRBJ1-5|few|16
TGTGCCAGCAGCCCCGGGACAGCGGGGGAGGGTCAGCCCCAGCATTTT
CASSPGTAGEGQPQHF
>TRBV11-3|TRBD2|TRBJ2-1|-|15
TGTGCCAGCAGCTTAGACGGCGGGGGGCACAATGAGCAGTTCTTC
CASSLDGGGHNEQFF
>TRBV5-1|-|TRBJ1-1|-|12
TGCGCCAGCCAAACTCAGAACACTGAAGCTTTCTTT
CASQTQNTEAFF
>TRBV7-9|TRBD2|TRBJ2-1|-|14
TGTGCCAGCAGCTTTAGCGGGGGGTCGGACGAGCAGTTCTTC
CASSFSGGSDEQFF
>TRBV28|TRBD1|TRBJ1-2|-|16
TGTGCCAGCAGTCCAGGACAGGCCCTATCCACCTATGGCTACACCTTC
CASSPGQALSTYGYTF
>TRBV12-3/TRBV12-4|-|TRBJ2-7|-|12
TGTGCCAGCAGTCTCCGGGGAGGAGAGCAGTACTTC
CASSLRGGEQYF
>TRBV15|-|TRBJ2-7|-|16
TGTGCCACCAGCAGAGCCCAGGGTATAGGATCCTACGAGCAGTACTTC
CATSRAQGIGSYEQYF
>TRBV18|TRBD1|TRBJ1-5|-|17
TGTGCCAGCTCACCACGCACCGGGACAGGGGCAGCCCAGCCCCAGCATTTT
CASSPRTGTGAAQPQHF
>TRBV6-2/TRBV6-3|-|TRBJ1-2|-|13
TGTGCCAGCAGTTCACAGGAGATCTATGGCTACACCTTC
CASSSQEIYGYTF
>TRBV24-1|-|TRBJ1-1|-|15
TGTGCCGTCTTCGGGAAGGGAGCACTGAACACTGAAGCTTTCTTT
CAVFGKGALNTEAFF
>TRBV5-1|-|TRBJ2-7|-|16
TGCGCCAGCAGCCTGCTGGGCCTTACTTACTCCTACGAGCAGTACTTC
CASSLLGLTYSYEQYF
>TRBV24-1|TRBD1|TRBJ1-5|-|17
TGTGCCACCAGTGATGGGGTGCTGACAGGGGCCAATCAGCCCCAGCATTTT
CATSDGVLTGANQPQHF
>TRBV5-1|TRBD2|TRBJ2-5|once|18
TGCGCCAGCAGCTTGGAATTCTTGTTGGCGGGAGATCGGGAGACCCAGTACTTC
CASSLEFLLAGDRETQYF
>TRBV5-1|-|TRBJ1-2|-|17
TGCGCCAGCAGCTTAACGAGCAGTCCCCCTCGGGTCTATGGCTACACCTTC
CASSLTSSPPRVYGYTF
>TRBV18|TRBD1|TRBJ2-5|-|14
TGTGCCAGCTCACGCCGGGACAGCCAAGAGACCCAGTACTTC
CASSRRDSQETQYF
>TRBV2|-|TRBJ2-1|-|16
TGTGCCAGCACTGATGCAAACTGGGGCAGGGGTAATGAGCAGTTCTTC
CASTDANWGRGNEQFF
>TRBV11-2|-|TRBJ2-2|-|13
TGTGCCAGCAGGACCTCGAGGACCGGGGAGCTGTTTTTT
CASRTSRTGELFF